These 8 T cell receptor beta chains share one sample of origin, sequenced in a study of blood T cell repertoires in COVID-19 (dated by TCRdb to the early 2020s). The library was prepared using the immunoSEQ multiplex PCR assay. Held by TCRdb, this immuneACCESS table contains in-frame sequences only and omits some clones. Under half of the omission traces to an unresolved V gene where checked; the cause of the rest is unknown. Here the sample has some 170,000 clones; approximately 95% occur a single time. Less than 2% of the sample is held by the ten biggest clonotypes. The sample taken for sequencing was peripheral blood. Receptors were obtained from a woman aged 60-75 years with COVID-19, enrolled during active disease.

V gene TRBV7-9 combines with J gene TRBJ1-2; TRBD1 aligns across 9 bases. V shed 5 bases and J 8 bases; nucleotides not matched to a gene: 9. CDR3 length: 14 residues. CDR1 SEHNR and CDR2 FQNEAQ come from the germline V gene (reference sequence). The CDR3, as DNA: TGTGCCAGCAGCGGAACCGGGACAGGGAAAGGCTACACCTTC. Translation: CASSGTGTGKGYTF.

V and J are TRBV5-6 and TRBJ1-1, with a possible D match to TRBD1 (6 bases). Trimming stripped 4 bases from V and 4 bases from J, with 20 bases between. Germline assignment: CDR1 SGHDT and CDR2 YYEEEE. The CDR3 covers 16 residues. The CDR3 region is CASSRDRFALVTEAFF. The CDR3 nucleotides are TGTGCCAGCAGCCGTGACAGGTTCGCTTTAGTCACTGAAGCTTTCTTT.

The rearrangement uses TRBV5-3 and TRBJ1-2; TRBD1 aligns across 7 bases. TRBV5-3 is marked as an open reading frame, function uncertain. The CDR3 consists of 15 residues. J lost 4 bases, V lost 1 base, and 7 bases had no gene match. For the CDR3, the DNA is TGTGCCAGAAGCTTGAATGAGACAGGGAGCTATGGCTACACCTTC. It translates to CARSLNETGSYGYTF.

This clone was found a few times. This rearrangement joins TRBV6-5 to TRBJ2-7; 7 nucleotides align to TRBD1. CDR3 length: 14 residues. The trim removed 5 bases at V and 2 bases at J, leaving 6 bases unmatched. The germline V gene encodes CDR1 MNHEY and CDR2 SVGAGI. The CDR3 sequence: CASSPRGQTYEQYF. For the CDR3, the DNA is TGTGCCAGCAGTCCACGGGGACAGACCTACGAGCAGTACTTC.

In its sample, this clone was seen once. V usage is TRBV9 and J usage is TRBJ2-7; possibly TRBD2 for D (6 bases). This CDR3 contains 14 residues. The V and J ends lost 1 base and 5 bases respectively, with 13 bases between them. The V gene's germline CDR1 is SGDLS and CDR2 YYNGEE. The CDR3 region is CASSVSGWGDEQYF. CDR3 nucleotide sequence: TGTGCCAGCAGCGTATCGGGTTGGGGGGACGAGCAGTACTTC.

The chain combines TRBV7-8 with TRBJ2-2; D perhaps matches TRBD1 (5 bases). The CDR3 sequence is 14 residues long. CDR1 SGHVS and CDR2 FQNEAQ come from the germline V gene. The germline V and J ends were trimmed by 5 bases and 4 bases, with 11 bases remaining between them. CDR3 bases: TGTGCCAGCAGCGCCCGACAGAGCACCGGGGAGCTGTTTTTT. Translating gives CASSARQSTGELFF.

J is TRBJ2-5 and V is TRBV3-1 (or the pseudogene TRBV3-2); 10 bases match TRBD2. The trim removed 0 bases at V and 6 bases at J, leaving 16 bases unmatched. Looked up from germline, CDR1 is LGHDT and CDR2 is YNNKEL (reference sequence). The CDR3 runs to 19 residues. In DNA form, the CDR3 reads TGTGCCAGCAGCCAAGATCGGGCTAGCGGGGGCCCTCTCTCGAAGACCCAGTACTTC. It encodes CASSQDRASGGPLSKTQYF.

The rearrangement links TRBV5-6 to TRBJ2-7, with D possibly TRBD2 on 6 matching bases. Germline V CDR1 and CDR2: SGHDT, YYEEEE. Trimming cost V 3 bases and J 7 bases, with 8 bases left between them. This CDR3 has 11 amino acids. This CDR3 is CASSSTREQYF. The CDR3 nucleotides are TGTGCCAGCAGCTCGACTAGGGAGCAGTACTTC.